This TCR beta chain was retrieved from a study of T cell responses to AZD1222 COVID-19 vaccine. Trimming stripped 5 bases from V and 0 bases from J, with 15 bases between. Germline lookup yields CDR1 SGDLS and CDR2 YYNGEE. The CDR3 is 15 amino acids. Here immunoSEQ multiplex PCR was the method, and the copy in TCRdb shows in-frame clones only, minus some. The table has about 96,000 clones, over 75% seen once. The V gene is TRBV9, the J gene TRBJ2-7, with D possibly being TRBD2 (5 bases). The sample consisted of peripheral blood, taken on day 0 of AZD1222 vaccination. The receptor was isolated from an adult in good health. CDR3 DNA: TGTGCCAGCAGTGAATCCGGGATTACCTCCTACGAGCAGTACTTC. Protein product: CASSESGITSYEQYF.